The rows below give T cell receptor beta chains drawn from one sample of a study of cytomegalovirus exposure and HLA in healthy donors. Here immunoSEQ multiplex PCR was the method, and the copy in TCRdb shows in-frame clones only, minus some. The sample records under 250,000 clones, almost 85% being singletons. Sequenced sample: PBMCs. The receptors shown here come from a woman aged 45 to 65 in good health and CMV-seronegative. CDR3s include the opening cysteine and the closing phenylalanine or tryptophan. A D gene is named only where the DNA matches it firmly. Only some rows state a clone size, as once, few, many or a class for expanded clones.

CDR3 length,J gene,V gene,clone size,D gene,CDR3 protein,CDR3 DNA
14,TRBJ1-4,TRBV28,NA,TRBD1,CASSLGTGNEKLFF,TGTGCCAGCAGTTTGGGGACAGGAAATGAAAAACTGTTTTTT
15,TRBJ2-7,TRBV4-3,few,NA,CASSQEPGSFYEQYF,TGCGCCAGCAGCCAAGAACCGGGATCCTTCTACGAGCAGTACTTC
12,TRBJ2-7,TRBV30,NA,TRBD1,CAWGQGVYEQYF,TGTGCCTGGGGACAGGGGGTATACGAGCAGTACTTC
13,TRBJ1-2,TRBV6-5,NA,TRBD1,CASRRQGFYGYTF,TGTGCCAGCAGACGACAGGGTTTCTATGGCTACACCTTC
14,TRBJ2-3,TRBV7-2,NA,NA,CASSSGGGTDTQYF,TGTGCCAGCAGCTCGGGGGGCGGCACAGATACGCAGTATTTT
17,TRBJ2-1,TRBV7-9,NA,TRBD2,CASSSSAGTSGRYEQFF,TGTGCCAGCAGCTCCTCGGCCGGGACTAGCGGCCGATATGAGCAGTTCTTC
14,TRBJ1-4,TRBV30,NA,NA,CAWRGAGANEKLFF,TGTGCCTGGAGGGGGGCAGGGGCGAATGAAAAACTGTTTTTT
17,TRBJ2-7,TRBV19,NA,TRBD2,CASSSARRGLAGEEQYF,TGTGCCAGTAGTTCTGCCCGCCGTGGACTAGCGGGAGAGGAGCAGTACTTC
15,TRBJ2-7,TRBV5-1,NA,NA,CASSSETGTSYEQYF,TGCGCCAGCAGCTCCGAAACCGGGACATCCTACGAGCAGTACTTC
15,TRBJ2-3,TRBV19,NA,TRBD1,CASSSPDRVTDTQYF,TGTGCCAGTAGCAGCCCGGACAGGGTAACAGATACGCAGTATTTT
14,TRBJ1-1,TRBV28,NA,NA,CASSSRVRSRLAFF,TGTGCCAGCAGTTCTCGGGTTAGGTCGAGGTTAGCTTTCTTT
16,TRBJ1-5,TRBV29-1,NA,NA,CSVGAGGRGGGQPQHF,TGCAGCGTTGGTGCTGGGGGGAGAGGTGGAGGACAGCCCCAGCATTTT
17,TRBJ2-3,TRBV15,NA,TRBD2,CATSRPTSGRRADTQYF,TGTGCCACCAGCAGACCGACTAGCGGTCGAAGAGCAGATACGCAGTATTTT
14,TRBJ1-5,TRBV7-2,NA,NA,CASSLTVSNQPQHF,TGTGCCAGCAGCTTAACAGTTAGCAATCAGCCCCAGCATTTT
16,TRBJ2-7,TRBV4-3,NA,TRBD2,CASSQEGSGSSYEQYF,TGCGCCAGCAGCCAAGAGGGTAGCGGGAGCTCCTACGAGCAGTACTTC
13,TRBJ2-1,TRBV29-1,NA,NA,CSFTVGPGNEQFF,TGCAGCTTTACAGTCGGTCCCGGAAATGAGCAGTTCTTC
13,TRBJ1-4,TRBV5-1,NA,NA,CASKRGTEEKLFF,TGCGCCAGCAAACGGGGGACCGAAGAAAAACTGTTTTTT
17,TRBJ1-5,TRBV5-6,NA,NA,CASSPGTVWRGNQPQHF,TGTGCCAGCAGCCCGGGGACGGTCTGGAGGGGCAATCAGCCCCAGCATTTT
16,TRBJ2-5,TRBV10-3,NA,TRBD2,CAIRGSASGRQETQYF,TGTGCCATCAGGGGTTCGGCTAGCGGGAGGCAAGAGACCCAGTACTTC
15,TRBJ2-7,TRBV5-4,NA,TRBD1,CASSLGDRGQDEQYF,TGTGCCAGCAGCTTGGGCGACAGGGGGCAGGACGAGCAGTACTTC
15,TRBJ2-7,TRBV28,NA,NA,CASSFPGSLSYEQYF,TGTGCCAGCAGTTTCCCCGGGTCCCTCTCCTACGAGCAGTACTTC
15,TRBJ2-7,TRBV6-1,NA,TRBD2,CASSAGTSGTYEQYF,TGTGCCAGCAGTGCGGGGACTAGCGGGACCTACGAGCAGTACTTC
15,TRBJ2-7,TRBV7-3,NA,NA,CASSLSSGGSYEQYF,TGTGCCAGCAGCTTAAGTTCCGGCGGATCCTACGAGCAGTACTTC
15,TRBJ1-4,TRBV10-1,NA,NA,CASSEPTDNGEKLFF,TGCGCCAGCAGTGAGCCGACAGACAATGGTGAAAAACTGTTTTTT
15,TRBJ1-1,TRBV5-1,NA,NA,CASSLAGLRNTEAFF,TGCGCCAGCAGCTTGGCCGGTCTTAGGAACACTGAAGCTTTCTTT
21,TRBJ2-1,TRBV29-1,NA,NA,CSVAGEPQGAGMVGGYNEQFF,TGCAGCGTTGCTGGGGAACCACAAGGGGCGGGAATGGTGGGGGGCTACAATGAGCAGTTCTTC
14,TRBJ2-7,TRBV5-1,NA,TRBD1,CASSPARGLREQYF,TGCGCCAGCAGCCCGGCCAGGGGGCTGAGGGAGCAGTACTTC
17,TRBJ2-2,TRBV28,NA,NA,CASSFKRVLSGSGELFF,TGTGCCAGCAGTTTTAAGCGGGTTCTGAGCGGCAGCGGGGAGCTGTTTTTT
13,TRBJ1-1,TRBV7-8,NA,NA,CASRTTTNTEAFF,TGTGCCAGCAGGACAACAACGAACACTGAAGCTTTCTTT
17,TRBJ2-2,TRBV28,once,TRBD2,CASSFAAGTGGSGELFF,TGTGCCAGCAGCTTCGCGGCCGGGACGGGAGGGTCCGGGGAGCTGTTTTTT
14,TRBJ1-6,TRBV18,NA,TRBD1,CASSKDRSNSPLHF,TGTGCCAGCTCCAAGGACAGGAGTAATTCACCCCTCCACTTT
16,TRBJ2-5,TRBV7-9,NA,NA,CASSLGSGVGSETQYF,TGTGCCAGCAGCTTAGGCTCAGGGGTCGGCTCTGAGACCCAGTACTTC
13,TRBJ2-1,TRBV6-5,NA,TRBD1,CASSPSRGNEQFF,TGTGCCAGCAGTCCCTCCAGGGGGAATGAGCAGTTCTTC
13,TRBJ2-5,TRBV10-3,NA,NA,CAISGTDQETQYF,TGTGCCATCAGTGGGACAGACCAAGAGACCCAGTACTTC
17,TRBJ2-5,TRBV18,NA,NA,CASSPGANLGHRETQYF,TGTGCCAGCTCACCTGGAGCAAATCTGGGGCACAGGGAGACCCAGTACTTC
15,TRBJ1-2,TRBV6-1,NA,TRBD1,CASRVGTGDNYGYTF,TGTGCCAGCAGGGTCGGGACAGGGGACAACTATGGCTACACCTTC
11,TRBJ2-1,TRBV28,NA,NA,CASTQGNEQFF,TGTGCCAGCACACAGGGCAATGAGCAGTTCTTC
16,TRBJ2-3,TRBV5-6,few,TRBD2,CASSWRGSGRTDTQYF,TGTGCCAGCAGCTGGAGAGGTAGCGGGCGCACAGATACGCAGTATTTT